The 32 T cell receptor beta chains in this list originate from one sample, sequenced in a study of shared clonotypes between healthy human individuals. Some clones are missing from TCRdb's copy, which holds only in-frame ones; the method was immunoSEQ multiplex PCR. Among roughly 1 million clones listed, about four fifths were seen once. The sample consisted of memory CD4+ T cells from PBMCs. Subset noted: CD45RA-negative fraction. The receptor source for this set is a man between 18 and 29 years old in good health. Some clones in this sample may be carry-over from other donors' samples.

The chain has TRBV29-1 and TRBJ2-7, with a weak D call TRBD2 (6 bases). Germline V gives CDR1 SQVTM, CDR2 ANQGSEA. Trimming left V 6 bases short and J 6 bases short, with 18 bases between. The CDR3 has 13 amino acids. CDR3 residues: CSVGPTGGPEQYF. The CDR3 region has the DNA TGCAGCGTCGGGCCCACCGGGGGTCCCGAGCAGTACTTC.

The chain recombines TRBV2 with TRBJ1-4; 7 nucleotides align to TRBD1. The CDR3 loop spans 16 amino acids. Germline V gene data show CDR1 as SNHLY and CDR2 as FYNNEI. Trimming removed 3 bases from V and 0 bases from J; junction bases left unmatched: 4. The CDR3 loop reads CASSDGQAPTNEKLFF. The CDR3 DNA sequence: TGTGCCAGCAGTGACGGACAGGCTCCAACTAATGAAAAACTGTTTTTT.

This chain connects TRBV6-6 to TRBJ2-1; D gene unclear. CDR1 is MNHNY, CDR2 SVGAGI, per germline (reference sequence). The V and J ends lost 8 bases and 9 bases respectively, with 17 bases between them. The CDR3 length is 13 residues. CDR3 sequence: CASGRATSSEQFF. The CDR3 region has the DNA TGTGCCAGCGGTAGGGCAACCAGCTCTGAGCAGTTCTTC.

The table lists this clone with a count of one. Here the CDR3 reads CASRPQGLFISYTF. Written as DNA, the CDR3 is TGTGCCAGCAGACCACAGGGATTATTTATATCGTACACCTTC. This rearrangement joins TRBV6-5 to TRBJ1-2; possibly TRBD1 for D (6 bases). CDR3 size: 14 residues. CDR1 MNHEY and CDR2 SVGAGI come from the germline V gene. The V end lost 6 bases, the J end lost 11 bases, and 22 bases lay between the germline ends.

This clone was observed a few times. The V call is TRBV11-2, the J call TRBJ2-5; the D call may be TRBD1 or TRBD2 (5 bases each). V gave up 1 base and J gave up 4 bases, with 13 bases separating them. Per germline, CDR1 SGHAT and CDR2 FQNNGV. CDR3 size: 15 residues. The CDR3 coding sequence is TGTGCCAGCAGCTTAGTATCAGCAGGGAGAGAGACCCAGTACTTC. Amino acid sequence: CASSLVSAGRETQYF.

About this clone itself: The same CDR3 arises from other DNA sequences in this sample as well. The CDR3 bases are TGTGCCAGCAGCCGGGGACAGGGGGACACTGAAGCTTTCTTT. It is translated as CASSRGQGDTEAFF. V is TRBV5-4 and J is TRBJ1-1; 11 bases agree with TRBD1. The J segment lost 3 bases and the V segment lost 4 bases, leaving 2 bases of the junction unmatched. This CDR3 region has 14 residues. Germline lookup yields CDR1 SGHNT and CDR2 YYREEE (reference sequence). The complete variable domain, with remaining parts taken from reference TRBV5-4 and TRBJ1-1, reads ETGVTQSPTHLIKTRGQQVTLRCSSQSGHNTVSWYQQALGQGPQFIFQYYREEENGRGNFPPRFSGLQFPNYSSELNVNALELDDSALYLCASSRGQGDTEAFFGQGTRLTVV.

The chain is built from TRBV9 and TRBJ1-3; no reliable D call. The CDR3 has 12 amino acids. The ends were cut back, 4 bases at V and 7 bases at J, with 9 bases in the middle. Germline V lookup: CDR1 SGDLS, CDR2 YYNGEE. CDR3 in amino acids: CASSPEANTIYF. CDR3 coding DNA: TGTGCCAGCAGCCCAGAGGCGAACACCATATATTTT.

The sample holds a few counts of this clone. The V call is TRBV6-5, the J call TRBJ1-2; TRBD1 is a possible D gene (6 bases). Germline V gives CDR1 MNHEY, CDR2 SVGAGI. The germline V and J ends were trimmed by 6 bases and 8 bases, with 19 bases remaining between them. This CDR3 spans 14 amino acids. The CDR3 DNA sequence: TGTGCCAGCAGCTCATTTCAGGGGAGAAGGGGCTACACCTTC. Residues: CASSSFQGRRGYTF.

This chain links TRBV5-1 with TRBJ1-1; a possible D gene is TRBD1 (6 bases). Trimming shortened V by 0 bases and J by 8 bases, and 11 bases separated the two germline ends. CDR1 SGHRS and CDR2 YFSETQ come from the germline V gene. This CDR3 region has 13 residues. In DNA form, the CDR3 reads TGCGCCAGCAGCTTGGCTCTGGACAGAGAAGCTTTCTTT. Its protein product is CASSLALDREAFF. Full variable domain (outside the CDR3, taken from reference TRBV5-1 and TRBJ1-1): KAGVTQTPRYLIKTRGQQVTLSCSPISGHRSVSWYQQTPGQGLQFLFEYFSETQRNKGNFPGRFSGRQFSNSRSEMNVSTLELGDSALYLCASSLALDREAFFGQGTRLTVV.

The chain is built from TRBV27 and TRBJ1-5; 9 positions match TRBD1. The CDR3 sequence is 15 residues long. The junction had 4 bases not matched to a gene; V was cut back by 2 bases and J by 5 bases. Germline assignment: CDR1 MNHEY and CDR2 SMNVEV (reference sequence). CDR3 in DNA: TGTGCCAGCAGTTTAAGGACAGGGGTCCATCAGCCCCAGCATTTT. As protein: CASSLRTGVHQPQHF.

About this clone: In the same sample, other DNA sequences code for this CDR3. The rearrangement uses TRBV28 and TRBJ1-5; 12 nucleotides agree with TRBD1. The CDR3 runs to 16 residues. V lost 2 bases, J lost 4 bases, and 3 bases stayed unmatched. Germline V gene lookup returns CDR1 MDHEN and CDR2 SYDVKM. The CDR3 loop is CASSLGTGGPNQPQHF. In DNA form, the CDR3 reads TGTGCCAGCAGTTTAGGGACAGGGGGCCCAAATCAGCCCCAGCATTTT.

Here the CDR3 reads CASSIQRSSYEQYF. CDR3 nucleotides: TGTGCCAGTAGTATACAACGAAGCTCCTACGAGCAGTACTTC. This chain joins TRBV19 and TRBJ2-7; no reliable D call. The V gene's germline CDR1 is LNHDA and CDR2 SQIVND (reference sequence). Between the trimmed V and J ends, which lost 2 bases and 0 bases, there was a span of 8 bases. The CDR3 is 14 amino acids.

This chain connects TRBV10-2 to TRBJ2-1, with 8 bases fitting TRBD2. The CDR3 sequence is 16 residues long. Germline V lookup: CDR1 WSHSY, CDR2 SAAADI. Trimming took 2 bases from V and 2 from J; bases not matched to a gene: 5. DNA for the CDR3: TGCGCCAGCAGTGAGCCCGGGAGGGCCCCCTACAATGAGCAGTTCTTC. Amino acid sequence: CASSEPGRAPYNEQFF.

CDR3 DNA: TGTGCCAGCAGCCAAGCACTAGCGCCCGACAGTGAGCAGTTCTTC. The encoded protein is CASSQALAPDSEQFF. The chain employs TRBV4-2 and TRBJ2-1; 7 positions agree with TRBD2. The CDR3 contains 15 residues. V lost 1 base to trimming and J lost 9 bases; unmatched junction nucleotides: 9. Looked up from germline, CDR1 is LGHNA and CDR2 is YNFKEQ.

V usage is TRBV5-4 and J usage is TRBJ1-4; no clear D gene. Germline V CDR1 and CDR2: SGHNT, YYREEE (reference sequence). This CDR3 comprises 15 residues. Between the trimmed V and J ends, which lost 4 bases and 0 bases, there was a span of 10 bases. CDR3 nucleotide sequence: TGTGCCAGCAGCGCGAGCGGTGCAACTAATGAAAAACTGTTTTTT. Amino acid sequence: CASSASGATNEKLFF.

To note about this clone: Within the sample, other DNA sequences also encode this same CDR3. The V and J genes are TRBV5-1 and TRBJ2-5; no definite D call. Looked up from germline, CDR1 is SGHRS and CDR2 is YFSETQ. The length of the CDR3 is 12 residues. Trimming took off 4 bases at V and 5 bases at J, with 9 bases between the two ends. CDR3 residues: CASSLVGETQYF. Here the CDR3 DNA reads TGCGCCAGCAGCCTGGTTGGGGAGACCCAGTACTTC.

The genes are TRBV5-1 and TRBJ1-1, with unresolved D. From germline, CDR1 is SGHRS and CDR2 YFSETQ. V dropped 2 bases and J dropped 5 bases, with 10 bases sitting between them. The CDR3 spans 13 residues. The CDR3 nucleotides read TGCGCCAGCAGCTTTGAGCACGGAACTGAAGCTTTCTTT. This gives the protein CASSFEHGTEAFF.

V is TRBV14 and J is TRBJ2-6; a weak D match, TRBD1 (5 bases). This CDR3 is 17 amino acids long. Germline values: CDR1 SGHDN, CDR2 FVKESK. Trimming removed 2 bases from V and 1 base from J, with 12 bases in between. The CDR3 reads CASSQRWGGSGANVLTF. Written as DNA, the CDR3 is TGTGCCAGCAGCCAACGATGGGGCGGATCTGGGGCCAACGTCCTGACTTTC.

The chain joins TRBV2 to TRBJ1-5; D may be TRBD1 (5 bases). The length of the CDR3 is 14 residues. V lost 7 bases and J lost 2, with 12 bases in between. Per the germline V gene, CDR1 is SNHLY and CDR2 is FYNNEI. CDR3 DNA: TGTGCCAGCAAGGGGACCGGCGGCAATCAGCCCCAGCATTTT. Translated: CASKGTGGNQPQHF.

This clone was observed once. This sequence joins TRBV25-1 and TRBJ2-7, with 12 bases that match TRBD1. Germline V gene data show CDR1 as MGHDK and CDR2 as SYGVNS. The CDR3 length is 15 residues. The V and J ends lost 2 bases and 5 bases, in that order; junction bases with no gene match: 4. DNA of the CDR3: TGTGCCAGCAGTGAAATCGGGACAGGGGGCAACGAGCAGTACTTC. This encodes CASSEIGTGGNEQYF.

The chain carries TRBV18 and TRBJ1-2; D is ambiguous. The CDR3 consists of 13 residues. V lost 0 bases and J lost 8, with 10 bases in between. From germline, CDR1 is KGHSH and CDR2 LQKENI. The CDR3, as DNA: TGTGCCAGCTCACCACCAACGAGGGAGGGCTACACCTTC. Its protein product is CASSPPTREGYTF.

The chain has TRBV5-1 and TRBJ2-3; D assignment may be TRBD1 or TRBD2 (5 bases each). With 7 bases removed from V and 2 bases from J, the gap between germline ends came to 14 bases. Germline V gene data show CDR1 as SGHRS and CDR2 as YFSETQ. The CDR3 runs 14 residues. This CDR3 reads CASRTGPYTDTQYF. The DNA of the CDR3 is TGCGCCAGCCGCACGGGACCCTACACAGATACGCAGTATTTT. The entire variable domain, with the rest obtained from reference TRBV5-1 and TRBJ2-3, is as follows: KAGVTQTPRYLIKTRGQQVTLSCSPISGHRSVSWYQQTPGQGLQFLFEYFSETQRNKGNFPGRFSGRQFSNSRSEMNVSTLELGDSALYLCASRTGPYTDTQYFGPGTRLTVL.

V gene TRBV12-1 combines with J gene TRBJ2-7; the listed D gene, TRBD2, was not tested against the DNA. TRBV12-1 is a documented pseudogene. The CDR3 totals 15 residues. The CDR3 here is CASSEVSGRSYEQYF. CDR3 DNA sequence: TGTGCCAGCAGTGAGGTCAGCGGGAGATCCTACGAGCAGTACTTC.

In this sample, this clone turned up a few times. The chain uses TRBV10-3 and TRBJ1-4; 10 bases align to TRBD1. The CDR3 runs 14 residues. The J segment lost 7 bases and the V segment lost 4 bases, leaving 3 bases of the junction unmatched. CDR1 and CDR2 from the germline V gene are ENHRY and SYGVKD. CDR3 coding DNA: TGTGCCATCAGTGGGACAGGGGGTGGTGAAAAACTGTTTTTT. Amino acids: CAISGTGGGEKLFF.

This clone has a handful of counts. This chain links TRBV6-6 with TRBJ1-2; no clear D. V was shortened by 5 bases and J by 0 bases, with 4 bases between the two germline ends. Germline lookup yields CDR1 MNHNY and CDR2 SVGAGI (reference sequence). CDR3 length: 12 residues. This CDR3 is CASSIANYGYTF. The CDR3 DNA reads TGTGCCAGCAGTATAGCTAACTATGGCTACACCTTC.

This rearrangement joins TRBV28 to TRBJ2-7; 7 nucleotides agree with TRBD1. CDR1 and CDR2 (germline): MDHEN, SYDVKM. V lost 4 bases, J lost 0 bases, and 6 bases stayed unmatched. The CDR3 extends over 15 amino acids. This CDR3 is CASSSTGVRSYEQYF. In DNA, the CDR3 is TGTGCCAGCAGTTCCACAGGGGTGCGCTCCTACGAGCAGTACTTC.

This clone was seen only a few times. The V gene is TRBV7-9, the J gene TRBJ1-2; maybe TRBD1 (6 bases). Per germline, CDR1 SEHNR and CDR2 FQNEAQ (reference sequence). Trimming took off 6 bases at V and 0 bases at J, with 8 bases between the two ends. This CDR3 comprises 13 residues. In nucleotides, the CDR3 is TGTGCCAGCAGTGACAGGACTAACTATGGCTACACCTTC. Protein sequence: CASSDRTNYGYTF.

This chain connects TRBV19 to TRBJ2-1; 7 bases are shared with TRBD2. The CDR3 is 13 residues long. Trimming cost V 0 bases and J 13 bases; bases outside gene matches: 6. Germline V CDR1 and CDR2: LNHDA, SQIVND (reference sequence). Here the CDR3 DNA reads TGTGCCAGTAGTATAGATGTACGAGCGGGACAGTTCTTC. Protein sequence: CASSIDVRAGQFF. Variable domain in full (rest from reference TRBV19 and TRBJ2-1): DGGITQSPKYLFRKEGQNVTLSCEQNLNHDAMYWYRQDPGQGLRLIYYSQIVNDFQKGDIAEGYSVSREKKESFPLTVTSAQKNPTAFYLCASSIDVRAGQFFGPGTRLTVL.

The chain couples TRBV18 to TRBJ1-1; D is unclear. The CDR3 runs 14 residues. The germline CDR1 and CDR2 sequences are KGHSH and LQKENI. V was clipped by 3 bases and J by 1 base, with 9 bases between them. This chain's CDR3 is CASSPLWENTEAFF. In nucleotides, the CDR3 is TGTGCCAGCTCACCTTTATGGGAGAACACTGAAGCTTTCTTT.

A note on this clone: The sample contains more than one DNA sequence encoding this CDR3. The V call is TRBV18, the J call TRBJ2-3; D remains unclear. The germline V and J ends were trimmed by 2 bases and 0 bases, with 9 bases remaining between them. Looked up from germline, CDR1 is KGHSH and CDR2 is LQKENI. CDR3 length equals 15 residues. CDR3 bases: TGTGCCAGCTCACCAGGGCAGAGGAGCACAGATACGCAGTATTTT. Translated: CASSPGQRSTDTQYF.

The V gene is TRBV4-1, the J gene TRBJ2-4; weak D call: TRBD2 (5 bases). The CDR3 totals 16 residues. CDR1 and CDR2 (germline): MGHRA, YSYEKL. With 2 bases removed from V and 0 bases from J, the gap between germline ends came to 11 bases. The CDR3 bases are TGCGCCAGCAGCCAAAACGGGGTACTAGCCAAAAACATTCAGTACTTC. Encoded protein: CASSQNGVLAKNIQYF.

The rearrangement joins TRBV7-6 to TRBJ1-1; D possibly corresponds to TRBD1 (5 bases). Per germline, CDR1 SGHVS and CDR2 FNYEAQ. This CDR3 spans 14 amino acids. Trimming removed 4 bases at V and 4 bases at J, with 13 bases between. Written as DNA, the CDR3 is TGTGCCAGCAGCTCCAGGGTCCCAGGCACTGAAGCTTTCTTT. Translating it yields CASSSRVPGTEAFF.